Listed below are T cell receptor beta chains from one sample, sequenced in a study of shared clonotypes between healthy human individuals. Using immunoSEQ multiplex PCR, the repertoire was profiled, and TCRdb retains in-frame clones only, with some absent. The sample includes fewer than 3 million clones, 85% to 95% seen only once; the top ten take around 0.38%. The sequencing sample was made of naive CD4+ T cells from PBMCs. Receptors were obtained from a man between 18 and 29 years old in good health. Some clones in this sample may be carry-over from other donors' samples. Each CDR3 is given with its conserved first and last residue. The D gene is left open where the match is weak.

v_call: TRBV2; d_call: -; j_call: TRBJ2-7; cdr3_aa: CASSEPGVGEQYF; cdr3_nt: TGTGCCAGCAGTGAACCGGGGGTCGGCGAGCAGTACTTC
v_call: TRBV7-9; d_call: -; j_call: TRBJ1-5; cdr3_aa: CASSLVGGPAQPQHF; cdr3_nt: TGTGCCAGCAGCTTAGTTGGGGGGCCGGCTCAGCCCCAGCATTTT
v_call: TRBV28; d_call: -; j_call: TRBJ1-3; cdr3_aa: CASSLSLGPGAGNTIYF; cdr3_nt: TGTGCCAGCAGTTTATCCCTAGGACCGGGCGCTGGAAACACCATATATTTT
v_call: TRBV4-1; d_call: -; j_call: TRBJ2-1; cdr3_aa: CASSQWQVAEQFF; cdr3_nt: TGCGCCAGCAGCCAGTGGCAGGTAGCTGAGCAGTTCTTC
v_call: TRBV5-1; d_call: -; j_call: TRBJ1-1; cdr3_aa: CASSFDGVASYFF; cdr3_nt: TGCGCCAGCAGCTTCGACGGAGTCGCCTCCTATTTCTTT
v_call: TRBV27; d_call: -; j_call: TRBJ2-5; cdr3_aa: CASSYHGLQETQYF; cdr3_nt: TGTGCCAGCAGTTACCACGGATTACAAGAGACCCAGTACTTC
v_call: TRBV27; d_call: TRBD2; j_call: TRBJ2-7; cdr3_aa: CASRSSGSLYEQYF; cdr3_nt: TGTGCCAGCAGATCTAGCGGGAGTCTCTACGAGCAGTACTTC
v_call: TRBV29-1; d_call: -; j_call: TRBJ2-7; cdr3_aa: CSVAGAEGQSLYEQYF; cdr3_nt: TGCAGCGTTGCGGGGGCCGAGGGACAGTCTCTGTACGAGCAGTACTTC
v_call: TRBV12-5; d_call: TRBD1; j_call: TRBJ2-1; cdr3_aa: CASGSPGTGGNEQFF; cdr3_nt: TGTGCTAGTGGTTCCCCCGGGACAGGGGGCAATGAGCAGTTCTTC
v_call: TRBV5-5; d_call: -; j_call: TRBJ1-5; cdr3_aa: CASSLGGVSNQPQHF; cdr3_nt: TGTGCCAGCAGCTTGGGAGGAGTTAGCAATCAGCCCCAGCATTTT
v_call: TRBV18; d_call: -; j_call: TRBJ1-1; cdr3_aa: CASSLVPNTEAFF; cdr3_nt: TGTGCCAGCTCACTTGTACCGAACACTGAAGCTTTCTTT
v_call: TRBV29-1; d_call: -; j_call: TRBJ2-7; cdr3_aa: CSVSSQGLYEQYF; cdr3_nt: TGCAGCGTTTCAAGTCAGGGTCTGTACGAGCAGTACTTC
v_call: TRBV19; d_call: -; j_call: TRBJ1-5; cdr3_aa: CASSWQGGYSNQPQHF; cdr3_nt: TGTGCCAGTAGTTGGCAAGGGGGGTATAGCAATCAGCCCCAGCATTTT
v_call: TRBV5-6; d_call: TRBD2; j_call: TRBJ2-7; cdr3_aa: CASSLSGGSGEQYF; cdr3_nt: TGTGCCAGCAGCTTGTCGGGAGGGTCTGGCGAGCAGTACTTC